Detailed here is one T cell receptor beta chain. The data derive from a study of blood T cell repertoires in COVID-19. Overall study: The United States, Italy and Spain supplied acute and convalescent COVID-19 samples.

Data came from immunoSEQ multiplex PCR; TCRdb stores just in-frame clones and leaves some out. The table lists 250,000 to 300,000 clones, 86% of them singletons. V lost 1 base to trimming and J lost 6 bases, with 7 bases between them. Germline V gene data show CDR1 as LGHNA and CDR2 as YSLEER. This CDR3 is 13 amino acids long. The specimen sequenced was peripheral blood. This receptor was identified in a man in his late teens or twenties with active or convalescent COVID-19. The chain couples TRBV4-3 to TRBJ1-5; no definite D call. CDR3: CASSQAPGQPQHF. In DNA, the CDR3 is TGCGCCAGCAGCCAAGCTCCGGGTCAGCCCCAGCATTTT.